The entry below describes one T cell receptor (beta chain). The data originate from a study of technical replicates of blood from several donors. This table comes from immunoSEQ multiplex PCR, and its TCRdb copy is limited to in-frame clones, with some not included. The top ten hold over 4.5% of the sample, which has 55,000 to 75,000 clones, 70% to 90% seen once. The CDR3 consists of 15 residues. V lost 5 bases, J lost 7 bases, and 8 bases stayed unmatched. Per germline, CDR1 SGHNT and CDR2 YYREEE (reference sequence). The material sequenced was PBMCs. The source is a human donor in good health. Some clones in this sample may be carry-over from other donors' samples. J is TRBJ1-6 and V is TRBV5-4, with 8 bases identical to TRBD1. CDR3 loop: CASSFDRGWNSPLHF. The CDR3 nucleotides are TGTGCCAGCAGTTTTGACAGGGGTTGGAATTCACCCCTCCACTTT.